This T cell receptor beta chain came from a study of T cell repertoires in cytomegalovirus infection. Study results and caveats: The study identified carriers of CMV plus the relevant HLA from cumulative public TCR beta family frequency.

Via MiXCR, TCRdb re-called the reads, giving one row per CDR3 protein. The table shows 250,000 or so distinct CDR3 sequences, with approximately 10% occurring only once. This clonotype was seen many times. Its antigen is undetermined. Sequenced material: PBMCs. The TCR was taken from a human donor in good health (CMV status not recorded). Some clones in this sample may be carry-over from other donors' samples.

Written as DNA, the CDR3 is TGTGCCAGCAGCTTAAAGGGCAGCGGCTATGGCTACACCTTC. Residues: CASSLKGSGYGYTF. The V call is TRBV7-2, the J call TRBJ1-2; D not resolved. Germline-derived CDR1 and CDR2 are SGHTA and FQGNSA. Trimming took off 2 bases at V and 4 bases at J, with 11 bases between the two ends. The CDR3 runs 14 residues.